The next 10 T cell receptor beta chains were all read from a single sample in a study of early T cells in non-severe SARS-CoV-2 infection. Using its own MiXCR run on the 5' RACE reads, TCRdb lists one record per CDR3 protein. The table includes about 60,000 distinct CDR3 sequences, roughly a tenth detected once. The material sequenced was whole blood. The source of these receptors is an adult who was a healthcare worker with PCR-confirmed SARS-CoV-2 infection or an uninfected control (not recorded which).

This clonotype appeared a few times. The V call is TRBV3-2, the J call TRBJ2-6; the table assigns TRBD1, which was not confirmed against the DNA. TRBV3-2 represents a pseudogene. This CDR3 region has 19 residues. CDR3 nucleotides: TGTGCCAGCAGCGGACTCGCAGGGGGCAAAAATCCTGGGGCCAACGTCCTGACTTTC. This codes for CASSGLAGGKNPGANVLTF.

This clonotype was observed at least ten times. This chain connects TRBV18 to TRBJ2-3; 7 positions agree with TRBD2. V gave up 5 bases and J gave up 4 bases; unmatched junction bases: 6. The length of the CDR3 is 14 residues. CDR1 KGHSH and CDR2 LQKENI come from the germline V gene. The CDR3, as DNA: TGTGCCAGCTCATGGCGGGAGAGCTCAGATACGCAGTATTTT. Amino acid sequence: CASSWRESSDTQYF.

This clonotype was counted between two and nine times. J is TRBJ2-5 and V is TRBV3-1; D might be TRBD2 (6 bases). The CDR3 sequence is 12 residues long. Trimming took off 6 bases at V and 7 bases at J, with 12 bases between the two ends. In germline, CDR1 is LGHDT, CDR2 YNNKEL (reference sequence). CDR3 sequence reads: CASSPGSGTQYF. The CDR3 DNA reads TGTGCCAGCAGTCCCGGGAGTGGGACCCAGTACTTC.

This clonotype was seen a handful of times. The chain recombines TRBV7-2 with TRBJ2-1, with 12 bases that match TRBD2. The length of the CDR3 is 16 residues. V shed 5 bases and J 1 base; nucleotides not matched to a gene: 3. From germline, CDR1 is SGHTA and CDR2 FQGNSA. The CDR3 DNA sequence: TGTGCCAGCAGCCCAGGACTAGCGGGGTCCTACAATGAGCAGTTCTTC. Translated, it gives CASSPGLAGSYNEQFF.

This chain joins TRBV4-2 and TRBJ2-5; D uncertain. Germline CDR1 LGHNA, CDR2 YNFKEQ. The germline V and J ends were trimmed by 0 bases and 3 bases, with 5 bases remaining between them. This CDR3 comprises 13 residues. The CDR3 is CASSQETEETQYF. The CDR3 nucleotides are TGTGCCAGCAGCCAAGAGACTGAAGAGACCCAGTACTTC.

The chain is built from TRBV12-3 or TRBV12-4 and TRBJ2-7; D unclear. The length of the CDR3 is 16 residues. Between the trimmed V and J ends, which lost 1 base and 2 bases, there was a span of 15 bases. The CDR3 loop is CASSLENNHTTYEQYF. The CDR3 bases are TGTGCCAGCAGTTTAGAGAATAACCACACCACCTACGAGCAGTACTTC.

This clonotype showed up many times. The CDR3 sequence is CASRETGNNQPQHF. The CDR3 region has the DNA TGTGCCAGCAGAGAGACAGGGAACAATCAGCCCCAGCATTTT. This chain uses TRBV12-3 or TRBV12-4 with TRBJ1-5; 7 nucleotides agree with TRBD1. The V and J ends lost 6 bases and 3 bases, in that order; junction bases with no gene match: 5. The CDR3 extends over 14 amino acids.

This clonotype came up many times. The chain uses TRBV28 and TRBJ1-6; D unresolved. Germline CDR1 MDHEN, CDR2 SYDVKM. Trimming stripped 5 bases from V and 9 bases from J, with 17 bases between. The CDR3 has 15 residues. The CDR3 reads CASSPTMGSFSPLHF. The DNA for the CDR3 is TGTGCCAGCAGTCCCACGATGGGGTCTTTTTCACCCCTCCACTTT.

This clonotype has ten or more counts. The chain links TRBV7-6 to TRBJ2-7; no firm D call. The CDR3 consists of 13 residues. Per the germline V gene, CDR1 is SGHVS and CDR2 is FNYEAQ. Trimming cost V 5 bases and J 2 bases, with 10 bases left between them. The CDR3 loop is CASSVSQAYEQYF. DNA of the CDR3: TGTGCCAGCAGCGTGAGTCAGGCCTACGAGCAGTACTTC.

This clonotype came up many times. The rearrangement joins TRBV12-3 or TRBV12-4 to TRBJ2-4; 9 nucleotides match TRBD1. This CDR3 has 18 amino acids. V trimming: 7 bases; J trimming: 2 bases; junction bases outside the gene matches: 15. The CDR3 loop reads CASNRSPDRGFTKNIQYF. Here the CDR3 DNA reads TGTGCCAGCAATCGCAGTCCGGACAGGGGATTCACCAAAAACATTCAGTACTTC.